The 27 T cell receptor beta chains reported below all come from one sample, sequenced in a study of cytomegalovirus exposure and HLA in healthy donors. The PCR had 60 Vbeta and 13 Jbeta primers. Generated by immunoSEQ multiplex PCR, the TCRdb table keeps only in-frame clones and is missing some. The sample gives fewer than 140,000 clones, approximately 70% of which show up once; 0.79% is in the top ten. Specimen: PBMCs. The receptors stem from a boy between 10 and 17 years old in good health and CMV-seronegative.

The J gene is TRBJ2-5, the V gene TRBV11-2, with 13 bases matching TRBD2. CDR1 SGHAT and CDR2 FQNNGV come from the germline V gene. V dropped 1 base and J dropped 4; count of bases not matched to a gene: 0. The CDR3 totals 15 residues. CDR3 amino acids: CASSLGLAGGETQYF. DNA for the CDR3: TGTGCCAGCAGCTTAGGACTAGCGGGAGGAGAGACCCAGTACTTC.

The V gene is TRBV2, the J gene TRBJ2-5; possible D gene TRBD2, 5 bases. The CDR3 runs 13 residues. The germline V gene has CDR1 SNHLY and CDR2 FYNNEI. The ends were cut back, 8 bases at V and 2 bases at J, with 12 bases in the middle. CDR3 sequence reads: CASQEDFQETQYF. The CDR3 DNA reads as TGTGCCAGCCAAGAGGACTTTCAAGAGACCCAGTACTTC.

The CDR3 DNA reads as TGTGCCATCACGATAAGCAGGGACTTGTCCTATGGCTACACCTTC. It is translated as CAITISRDLSYGYTF. The gene calls are TRBV10-3 and TRBJ1-2; maybe TRBD1 (5 bases). The CDR3 extends over 15 amino acids. Looked up from germline, CDR1 is ENHRY and CDR2 is SYGVKD. The ends were cut back, 7 bases at V and 4 bases at J, with 19 bases in the middle.

A word on this clone: The germline gene is not matched at one end of the junction; a read error may be the cause. The J gene is TRBJ1-3, the V gene TRBV10-3, with 7 positions matching TRBD1. The CDR3 runs to 10 residues. Per germline, CDR1 ENHRY and CDR2 SYGVKD. The CDR3 reads CAISRADRNF. The CDR3 DNA is TGTGCCATCAGTAGAGCGGACAGGAATTTT.

This chain uses TRBV2 with TRBJ1-5, with 9 bases matching TRBD1. This CDR3 comprises 17 residues. Germline trimming cut 6 bases from V and 0 bases from J; bases unmatched to any gene: 9. Germline V gene data show CDR1 as SNHLY and CDR2 as FYNNEI. The CDR3 is CASRYTGTGYSNQPQHF. The CDR3 nucleotides are TGTGCCAGCAGATACACCGGGACAGGGTATAGCAATCAGCCCCAGCATTTT. Together with reference TRBV2 and TRBJ1-5, the CDR3 gives the full variable domain: EPEVTQTPSHQVTQMGQEVILRCVPISNHLYFYWYRQILGQKVEFLVSFYNNEISEKSEIFDDQFSVERPDGSNFTLKIRSTKLEDSAMYFCASRYTGTGYSNQPQHFGDGTRLSIL.

The chain joins TRBV5-4 to TRBJ2-1; tentative D call: TRBD2 (5 bases). The CDR3 is 14 amino acids. Trimming left V 6 bases short and J 2 bases short, with 12 bases between. Germline assignment: CDR1 SGHNT and CDR2 YYREEE (reference sequence). The CDR3, as DNA: TGTGCCAGCACCCTCACCGGGGCCTACAATGAGCAGTTCTTC. It specifies CASTLTGAYNEQFF.

Remarks on this clone: The junction shows a germline mismatch at one end, possibly a read error. The chain employs TRBV4-1 and TRBJ1-4; D remains ambiguous. There are 17 residues in the CDR3. CDR1 and CDR2 (germline): MGHRA, YSYEKL. The CDR3: CACSQAWRAATNEKLFF. The CDR3 DNA follows: TGCGCCTGCAGCCAAGCCTGGAGGGCTGCAACTAATGAAAAACTGTTTTTT.

The chain joins TRBV15 to TRBJ2-2; a weak D match, TRBD1 (6 bases). The CDR3 has 15 residues. The germline V gene has CDR1 LNHNV and CDR2 YYDKDF (reference sequence). V was clipped by 8 bases and J by 0 bases, with 13 bases between them. CDR3 loop: CATLPGTSNTGELFF. The CDR3 DNA follows: TGTGCCACCCTACCCGGGACATCGAACACCGGGGAGCTGTTTTTT.

Of note for this clone: Being one base from a much bigger clone, this may be a read error. The gene calls are TRBV5-6 and TRBJ1-4; TRBD1 matches 7 bases. The CDR3 is made up of 14 amino acids. Germline CDR1 reads SGHDT; CDR2 reads YYEEEE. Trimming at V came to 5 bases and at J to 3 bases, leaving 4 bases not matched to a gene. The CDR3 DNA is TGTGCCAGCAGTTACGGGACAGCTAATGAAAAACTGTTTTTT. Protein sequence: CASSYGTANEKLFF.

The chain recombines TRBV25-1 with TRBJ1-2; D remains ambiguous. V was shortened by 10 bases and J by 3 bases, with 12 bases between the two germline ends. The CDR3 length is 12 residues. CDR1 is MGHDK, CDR2 SYGVNS, per germline. In DNA form, the CDR3 reads TGTGCCACCGAGGGTTTGGACTATGGCTACACCTTC. Translated: CATEGLDYGYTF.

The V call is TRBV4-1, the J call TRBJ2-7; 12 bases line up with TRBD1. This CDR3 spans 17 amino acids. Losses at the gene ends were 3 bases for V and 1 base for J; bases not matched to a gene: 7. Germline-derived CDR1 and CDR2 are MGHRA and YSYEKL. CDR3 nucleotide sequence: TGCGCCAGCAGCCACTTCCAGGGACAGGGGGCGTCCTACGAGCAGTACTTC. Translation: CASSHFQGQGASYEQYF.

This clone was counted once. This chain joins TRBV2 and TRBJ2-1, with a tentative D call TRBD1 (6 bases). Germline CDR1 is SNHLY and CDR2 is FYNNEI. The CDR3 has 15 residues. Trimming cost V 8 bases and J 5 bases, with 19 bases left between them. The DNA of the CDR3 is TGTGCCAGCTGGGAAGTTTTGGACAGAGACAATGAGCAGTTCTTC. Residues: CASWEVLDRDNEQFF.

This clone showed up just a few times. The V call is TRBV9, the J call TRBJ2-5; 10 bases match TRBD2. Unmatched junction bases numbered 8, after V lost 0 bases and J lost 0 bases. This CDR3 is 18 amino acids long. Germline CDR1 and CDR2: SGDLS and YYNGEE. The CDR3 DNA reads as TGTGCCAGCAGCGTAGCGCCAGCGGGAGGGCCGAACCAAGAGACCCAGTACTTC. It specifies CASSVAPAGGPNQETQYF.

The chain combines TRBV6-5 with TRBJ2-1; D possibly corresponds to TRBD1 (5 bases). V lost 5 bases to trimming and J lost 9 bases, with 11 bases between them. Looked up from germline, CDR1 is MNHEY and CDR2 is SVGAGI. The CDR3 consists of 12 residues. The CDR3, as DNA: TGTGCCAGCAGTCACCAAGGGGTTGAGCAGTTCTTC. It yields the protein CASSHQGVEQFF.

This clone was counted a few times. The rearrangement links TRBV9 to TRBJ2-5; D possibly corresponds to TRBD2 (6 bases). Germline V lookup: CDR1 SGDLS, CDR2 YYNGEE. This CDR3 is 14 amino acids long. The V end was cut by 4 bases, the J end by 1 base, with 11 bases between. CDR3 loop: CASSPGLTQETQYF. The CDR3 DNA is TGTGCCAGCAGCCCGGGACTCACCCAAGAGACCCAGTACTTC.

This clone was found once. V and J are TRBV19 and TRBJ1-5; TRBD1 might be the D (5 bases). In germline, CDR1 is LNHDA, CDR2 SQIVND (reference sequence). V lost 3 bases to trimming and J lost 3 bases, with 15 bases between them. This CDR3 spans 16 amino acids. In DNA form, the CDR3 reads TGTGCCAGTAGTATCAATGAGGACATATTCAATCAGCCCCAGCATTTT. Its translation is CASSINEDIFNQPQHF.

This chain uses TRBV7-3 with TRBJ2-1; 9 nucleotides agree with TRBD2. Germline V gives CDR1 SGHTA, CDR2 FQGTGA. The V gene end was trimmed by 5 bases and the J gene end by 11 bases; junction bases not matched to a gene: 4. The CDR3 contains 12 residues. CDR3 coding DNA: TGTGCCAGCAGCGCGGGGGGGAGACAGCAGTTCTTC. This sequence encodes CASSAGGRQQFF. Complete variable domain (other parts from reference TRBV7-3 and TRBJ2-1): GAGVSQTPSNKVTEKGKYVELRCDPISGHTALYWYRQSLGQGPEFLIYFQGTGAADDSGLPNDRFFAVRPEGSVSTLKIQRTERGDSAVYLCASSAGGRQQFFGPGTRLTVL.

In its sample, this clone was seen a few times. The J gene is TRBJ1-6, the V gene TRBV6-6; D remains unclear. V was clipped by 0 bases and J by 6 bases, with 9 bases between them. The germline V gene encodes CDR1 MNHNY and CDR2 SVGAGI (reference sequence). This CDR3 has 15 amino acids. In DNA form, the CDR3 reads TGTGCCAGCAGTTACTCTGGAGGAACTAATTCACCCCTCCACTTT. This translates into CASSYSGGTNSPLHF.

The chain combines TRBV2 with TRBJ2-7; TRBD1 might be the D (6 bases). Trimming cost V 6 bases and J 4 bases, with 10 bases left between them. Germline V gene sequence: CDR1 SNHLY, CDR2 FYNNEI. The CDR3 spans 12 residues. CDR3 residues: CASRDSRYEQYF. CDR3 nucleotides: TGTGCCAGCAGGGACAGCCGTTACGAGCAGTACTTC.

This clone was counted only a few times. The chain employs TRBV10-1 and TRBJ2-5; tentative D call: TRBD1 (6 bases). Germline assignment: CDR1 WNHNN and CDR2 SYGVQD (reference sequence). V was pared by 6 bases and J by 1 base, with 9 bases between. The CDR3 extends over 13 amino acids. This chain's CDR3 is CASSWDIQETQYF. CDR3 coding DNA: TGCGCCAGCAGCTGGGACATCCAAGAGACCCAGTACTTC.

CDR3 in amino acids: CASSLAHTRAGGYTF. The CDR3 DNA reads TGTGCCAGCAGCTTAGCCCATACCAGGGCTGGGGGCTACACCTTC. The gene calls are TRBV11-2 and TRBJ1-2; TRBD1 is a possible D gene (5 bases). Germline V gene lookup returns CDR1 SGHAT and CDR2 FQNNGV. CDR3 length: 15 amino acids. V lost 1 base and J 8 bases, leaving 17 bases between the germline ends.

The V gene is TRBV10-3, the J gene TRBJ1-4, with D possibly matching TRBD1 (5 bases). V was trimmed by 2 bases and J by 4 bases, leaving 11 bases between them. Germline loops: CDR1 ENHRY, CDR2 SYGVKD. The CDR3 contains 15 residues. CDR3 in DNA: TGTGCCATCAGTGAGAGTACAGGCTATAATGAAAAACTGTTTTTT. Translating it yields CAISESTGYNEKLFF.

J is TRBJ2-5 and V is TRBV5-4; TRBD1 aligns across 9 bases. Per the germline V gene, CDR1 is SGHNT and CDR2 is YYREEE (reference sequence). V lost 3 bases and J lost 5; bases outside the gene matches: 5. There are 14 residues in the CDR3. For the CDR3, the DNA is TGTGCCAGCAGCTCTCCGGGACAGGGTGAGACCCAGTACTTC. This translates into CASSSPGQGETQYF.

This clone was found a few times. The chain recombines TRBV6-4 with TRBJ2-2; 8 nucleotides align to TRBD1. Trimming at V came to 7 bases and at J to 4 bases, leaving 5 bases not matched to a gene. The CDR3 contains 14 residues. Germline values: CDR1 MRHNA, CDR2 SNTAGT. The chain's CDR3 is CASKGQAGTGELFF. For the CDR3, the DNA is TGTGCCAGCAAGGGACAGGCGGGCACCGGGGAGCTGTTTTTT.

The chain has TRBV28 and TRBJ2-7, with 8 bases matching TRBD1. CDR3 length: 13 residues. Germline loops: CDR1 MDHEN, CDR2 SYDVKM. V dropped 8 bases and J dropped 2; count of bases not matched to a gene: 5. This CDR3 reads CASLRDRTYEQYF. For the CDR3, the DNA is TGTGCCAGCCTCCGGGACAGGACCTACGAGCAGTACTTC.

This chain connects TRBV7-9 to TRBJ1-2; no definite D call. V was clipped by 5 bases and J by 8 bases, with 9 bases between them. Germline CDR1 and CDR2: SEHNR and FQNEAQ (reference sequence). CDR3 length: 11 amino acids. The CDR3 region is CASSQMRGYTF. Here the CDR3 DNA reads TGTGCCAGCAGCCAAATGAGGGGCTACACCTTC.

This clone was seen only a few times. The V gene is TRBV13, the J gene TRBJ2-5; D is perhaps TRBD2 (6 bases). Per germline, CDR1 PRHDT and CDR2 FYEKMQ (reference sequence). The CDR3 loop spans 15 amino acids. Deletions cut 1 base from V and 5 bases from J, with 14 bases between. CDR3 in DNA: TGTGCCAGCAGCTTAGTCCGGGCGGGGCTTGAGACCCAGTACTTC. This codes for CASSLVRAGLETQYF.